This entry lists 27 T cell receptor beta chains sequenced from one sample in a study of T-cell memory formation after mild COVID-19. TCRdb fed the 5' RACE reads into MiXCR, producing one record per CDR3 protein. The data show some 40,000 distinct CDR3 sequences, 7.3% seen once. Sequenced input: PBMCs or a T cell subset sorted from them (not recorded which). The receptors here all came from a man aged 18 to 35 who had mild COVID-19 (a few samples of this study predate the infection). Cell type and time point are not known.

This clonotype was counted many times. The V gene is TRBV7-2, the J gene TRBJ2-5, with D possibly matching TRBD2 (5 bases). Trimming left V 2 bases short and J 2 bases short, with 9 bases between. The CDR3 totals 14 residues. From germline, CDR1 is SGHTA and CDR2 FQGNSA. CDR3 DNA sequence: TGTGCCAGCAGCTTATCAGCGGCTCAAGAGACCCAGTACTTC. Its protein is CASSLSAAQETQYF.

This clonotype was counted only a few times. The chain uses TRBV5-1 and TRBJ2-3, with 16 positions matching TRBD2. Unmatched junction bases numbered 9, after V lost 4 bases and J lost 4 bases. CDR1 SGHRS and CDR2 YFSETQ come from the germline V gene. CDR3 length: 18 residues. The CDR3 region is CASSQGTSGGAGADTQYF. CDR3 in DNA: TGCGCCAGCAGCCAAGGGACTAGCGGGGGGGCCGGTGCAGATACGCAGTATTTT.

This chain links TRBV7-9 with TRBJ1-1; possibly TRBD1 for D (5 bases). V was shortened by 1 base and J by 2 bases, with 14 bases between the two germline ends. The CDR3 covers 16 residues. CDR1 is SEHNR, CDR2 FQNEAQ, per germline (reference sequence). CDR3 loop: CASSLGLGTYNTEAFF. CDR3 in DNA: TGTGCCAGCAGCTTAGGCCTCGGGACTTACAACACTGAAGCTTTCTTT.

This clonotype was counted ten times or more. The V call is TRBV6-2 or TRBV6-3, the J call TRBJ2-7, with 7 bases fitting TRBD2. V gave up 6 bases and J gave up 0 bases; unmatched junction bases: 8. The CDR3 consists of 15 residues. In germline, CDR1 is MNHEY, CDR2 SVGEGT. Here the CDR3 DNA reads TGTGCCAGCAGGTTAGCGGGCGCCACCTCCTACGAGCAGTACGTC. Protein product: CASRLAGATSYEQYV.

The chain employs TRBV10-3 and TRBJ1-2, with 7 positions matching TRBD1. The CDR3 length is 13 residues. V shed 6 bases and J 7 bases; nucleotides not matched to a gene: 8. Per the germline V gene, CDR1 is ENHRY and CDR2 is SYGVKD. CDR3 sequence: CAIRGDSRSGYTF. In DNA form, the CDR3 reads TGTGCCATCAGGGGGGACAGCAGGTCTGGCTACACCTTC.

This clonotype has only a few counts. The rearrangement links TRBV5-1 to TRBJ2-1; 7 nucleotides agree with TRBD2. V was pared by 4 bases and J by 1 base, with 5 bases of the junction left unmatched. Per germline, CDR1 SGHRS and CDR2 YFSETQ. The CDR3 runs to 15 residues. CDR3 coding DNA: TGCGCCAGCAGCCCCGGGACTACTTCCTACAATGAGCAGTTCTTC. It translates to CASSPGTTSYNEQFF.

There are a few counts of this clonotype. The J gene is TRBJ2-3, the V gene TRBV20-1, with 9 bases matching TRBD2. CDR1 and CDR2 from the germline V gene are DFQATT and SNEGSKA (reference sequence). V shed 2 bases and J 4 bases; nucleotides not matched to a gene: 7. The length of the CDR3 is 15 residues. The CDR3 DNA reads TGCAGTGCTAGACGGGGCGGGGGGGTTTCAGATACGCAGTATTTT. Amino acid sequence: CSARRGGGVSDTQYF.

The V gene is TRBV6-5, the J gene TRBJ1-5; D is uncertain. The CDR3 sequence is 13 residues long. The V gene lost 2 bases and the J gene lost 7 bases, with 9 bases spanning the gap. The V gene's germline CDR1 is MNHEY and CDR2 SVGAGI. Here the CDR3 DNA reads TGTGCCAGCAGTTACAACGGGGTACAGCCCCAGCATTTT. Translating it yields CASSYNGVQPQHF.

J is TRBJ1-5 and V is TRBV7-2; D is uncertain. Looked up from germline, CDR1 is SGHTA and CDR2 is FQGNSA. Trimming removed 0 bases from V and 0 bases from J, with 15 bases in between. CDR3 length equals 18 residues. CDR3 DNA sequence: TGTGCCAGCAGCTTAGCTTCGTATGGGAGACGTAGCAATCAGCCCCAGCATTTT. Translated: CASSLASYGRRSNQPQHF.

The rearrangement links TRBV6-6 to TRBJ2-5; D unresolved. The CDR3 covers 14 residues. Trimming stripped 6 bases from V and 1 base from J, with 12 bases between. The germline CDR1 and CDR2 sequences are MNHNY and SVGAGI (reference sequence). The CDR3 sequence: CASSPPPGQETQYF. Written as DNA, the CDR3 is TGTGCCAGCAGCCCCCCTCCAGGCCAAGAGACCCAGTACTTC.

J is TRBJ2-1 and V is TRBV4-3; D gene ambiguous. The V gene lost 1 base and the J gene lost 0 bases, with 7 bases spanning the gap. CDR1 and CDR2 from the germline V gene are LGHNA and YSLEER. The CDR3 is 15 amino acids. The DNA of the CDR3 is TGCGCCAGCAGCCAAGGAACTCGCTCCTACAATGAGCAGTTCTTC. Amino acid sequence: CASSQGTRSYNEQFF.

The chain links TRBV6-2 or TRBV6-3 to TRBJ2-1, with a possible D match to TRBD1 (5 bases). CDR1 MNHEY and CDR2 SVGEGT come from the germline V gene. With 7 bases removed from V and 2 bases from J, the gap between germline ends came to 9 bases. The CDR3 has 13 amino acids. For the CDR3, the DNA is TGTGCCAGCACCATAGGGGCCTACAATGAGCAGTTCTTC. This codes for CASTIGAYNEQFF.

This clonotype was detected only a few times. This CDR3 is CASRPMTGNTGELFF. The DNA of the CDR3 is TGTGCCAGCCGCCCTATGACAGGGAACACCGGGGAGCTGTTTTTT. The chain combines TRBV11-2 with TRBJ2-2; possibly TRBD1 for D (6 bases). Per the germline V gene, CDR1 is SGHAT and CDR2 is FQNNGV. Trimming removed 8 bases from V and 1 base from J, with 14 bases in between. The CDR3 extends over 15 amino acids. The complete variable domain, with remaining parts taken from reference TRBV11-2 and TRBJ2-2, reads EAGVAQSPRYKIIEKRQSVAFWCNPISGHATLYWYQQILGQGPKLLIQFQNNGVVDDSQLPKDRFSAERLKGVDSTLKIQPAKLEDSAVYLCASRPMTGNTGELFFGEGSRLTVL.

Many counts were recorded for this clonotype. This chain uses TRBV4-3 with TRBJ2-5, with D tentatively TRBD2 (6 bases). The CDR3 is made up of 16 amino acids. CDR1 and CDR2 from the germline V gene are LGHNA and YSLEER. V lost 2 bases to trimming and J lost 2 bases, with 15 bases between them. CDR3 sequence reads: CASSQSAGRNQETQYF. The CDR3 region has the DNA TGCGCCAGCAGCCAATCTGCGGGGAGGAATCAAGAGACCCAGTACTTC.

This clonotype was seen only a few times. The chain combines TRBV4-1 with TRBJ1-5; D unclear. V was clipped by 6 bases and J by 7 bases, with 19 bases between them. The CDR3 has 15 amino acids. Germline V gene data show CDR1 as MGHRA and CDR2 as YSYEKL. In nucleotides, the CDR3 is TGCGCCAGCAGTCCGAGAGGAGGGAACGGCCAGCCCCAGCATTTT. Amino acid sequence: CASSPRGGNGQPQHF.

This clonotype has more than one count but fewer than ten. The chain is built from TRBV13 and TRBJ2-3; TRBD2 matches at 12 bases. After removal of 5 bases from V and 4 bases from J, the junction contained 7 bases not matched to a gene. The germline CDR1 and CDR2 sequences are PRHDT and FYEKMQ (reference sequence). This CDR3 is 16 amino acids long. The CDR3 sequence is CASSPASGGVADTQYF. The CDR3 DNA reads TGTGCCAGCAGCCCAGCTAGCGGGGGGGTGGCAGATACGCAGTATTTT.

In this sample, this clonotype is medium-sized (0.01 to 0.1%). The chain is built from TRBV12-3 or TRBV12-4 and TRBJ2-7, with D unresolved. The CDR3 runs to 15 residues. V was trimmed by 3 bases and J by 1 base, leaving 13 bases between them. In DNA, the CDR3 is TGTGCCAGCAGTTTTTCCAGCCACACATCCTACGAGCAGTACTTC. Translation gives CASSFSSHTSYEQYF.

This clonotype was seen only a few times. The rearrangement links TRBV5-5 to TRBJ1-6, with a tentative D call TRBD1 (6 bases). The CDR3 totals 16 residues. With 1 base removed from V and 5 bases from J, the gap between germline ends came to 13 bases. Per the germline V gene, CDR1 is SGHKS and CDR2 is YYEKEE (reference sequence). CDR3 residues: CASSLNIHRDNSPLHF. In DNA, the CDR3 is TGTGCCAGCAGCTTGAATATACACAGGGATAATTCACCCCTCCACTTT. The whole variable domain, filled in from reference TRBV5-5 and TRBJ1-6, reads DAGVTQSPTHLIKTRGQQVTLRCSPISGHKSVSWYQQVLGQGPQFIFQYYEKEERGRGNFPDRFSARQFPNYSSELNVNALLLGDSALYLCASSLNIHRDNSPLHFGNGTRLTVT.

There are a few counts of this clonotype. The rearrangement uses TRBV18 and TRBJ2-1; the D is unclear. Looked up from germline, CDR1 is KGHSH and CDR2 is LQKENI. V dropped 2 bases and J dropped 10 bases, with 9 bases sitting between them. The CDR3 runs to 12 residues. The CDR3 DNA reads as TGTGCCAGCTCACCATTGCAGGCGGAGCAGTTCTTC. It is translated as CASSPLQAEQFF.

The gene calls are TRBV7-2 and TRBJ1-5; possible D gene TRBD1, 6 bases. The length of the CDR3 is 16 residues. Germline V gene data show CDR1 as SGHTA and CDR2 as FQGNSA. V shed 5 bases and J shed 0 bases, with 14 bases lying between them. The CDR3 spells CASSQDSYYSNQPQHF. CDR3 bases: TGTGCCAGCAGCCAGGACAGCTATTATAGCAATCAGCCCCAGCATTTT. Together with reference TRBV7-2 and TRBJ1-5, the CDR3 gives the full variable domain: GAGVSQSPSNKVTEKGKDVELRCDPISGHTALYWYRQSLGQGLEFLIYFQGNSAPDKSGLPSDRFSAERTGGSVSTLTIQRTQQEDSAVYLCASSQDSYYSNQPQHFGDGTRLSIL.

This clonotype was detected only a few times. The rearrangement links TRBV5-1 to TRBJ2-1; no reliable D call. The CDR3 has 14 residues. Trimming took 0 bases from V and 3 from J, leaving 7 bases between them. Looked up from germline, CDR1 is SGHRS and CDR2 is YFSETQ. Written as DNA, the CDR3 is TGCGCCAGCAGCTTGGGGGCCGACTACAATGAGCAGTTCTTC. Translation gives CASSLGADYNEQFF.

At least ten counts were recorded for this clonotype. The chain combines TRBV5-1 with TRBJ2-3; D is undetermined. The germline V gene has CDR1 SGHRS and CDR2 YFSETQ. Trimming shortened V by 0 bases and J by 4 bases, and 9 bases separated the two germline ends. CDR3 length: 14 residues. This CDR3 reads CASSLGQEADTQYF. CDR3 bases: TGCGCCAGCAGCTTGGGTCAGGAAGCAGATACGCAGTATTTT. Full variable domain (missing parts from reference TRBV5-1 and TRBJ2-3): KAGVTQTPRYLIKTRGQQVTLSCSPISGHRSVSWYQQTPGQGLQFLFEYFSETQRNKGNFPGRFSGRQFSNSRSEMNVSTLELGDSALYLCASSLGQEADTQYFGPGTRLTVL.

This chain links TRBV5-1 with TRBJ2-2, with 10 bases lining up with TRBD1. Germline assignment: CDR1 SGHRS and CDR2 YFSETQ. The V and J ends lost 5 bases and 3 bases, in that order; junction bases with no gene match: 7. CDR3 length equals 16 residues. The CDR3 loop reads CASSTAGTGDTGELFF. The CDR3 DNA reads TGCGCCAGCAGTACTGCCGGGACAGGGGACACCGGGGAGCTGTTTTTT.

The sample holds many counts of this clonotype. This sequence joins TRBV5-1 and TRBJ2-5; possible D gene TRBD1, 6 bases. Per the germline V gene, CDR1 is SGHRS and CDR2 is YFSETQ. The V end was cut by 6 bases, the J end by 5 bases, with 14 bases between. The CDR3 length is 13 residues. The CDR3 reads CASTVQGVETQYF. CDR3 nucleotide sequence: TGCGCCAGCACCGTACAGGGAGTCGAGACCCAGTACTTC.

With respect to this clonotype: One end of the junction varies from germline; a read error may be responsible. CDR3 nucleotides: TGTGCTAGCAGCTTAGTCGGCGGGGAATACAATGAGCAGTTCTTC. This sequence encodes CASSLVGGEYNEQFF. This chain joins TRBV7-7 and TRBJ2-1; D is perhaps TRBD2 (6 bases). The CDR3 extends over 15 amino acids. Germline loops: CDR1 SSHAT, CDR2 FNYEAQ (reference sequence). Complete variable domain (other parts from reference TRBV7-7 and TRBJ2-1): GAGVSQSPRYKVTKRGQDVTLRCDPISSHATLYWYQQALGQGPEFLTYFNYEAQPDKSGLPSDRFSAERPEGSISTLTIQRTEQRDSAMYRCASSLVGGEYNEQFFGPGTRLTVL.

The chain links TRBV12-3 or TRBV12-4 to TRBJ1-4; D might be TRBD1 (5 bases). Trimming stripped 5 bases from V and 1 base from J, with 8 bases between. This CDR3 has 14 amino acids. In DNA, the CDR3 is TGTGCCAGCAGTCTCAGGGAAACTAATGAAAAACTGTTTTTT. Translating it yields CASSLRETNEKLFF.

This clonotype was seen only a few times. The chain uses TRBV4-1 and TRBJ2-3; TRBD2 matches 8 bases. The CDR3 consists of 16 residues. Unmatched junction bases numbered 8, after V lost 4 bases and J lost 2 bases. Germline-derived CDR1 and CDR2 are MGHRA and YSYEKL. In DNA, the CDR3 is TGCGCCAGCAGCCCCGGGGGGGTAGCGGTCACAGATACGCAGTATTTT. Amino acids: CASSPGGVAVTDTQYF.